This TCR beta chain emerged from a study of tumor and adjacent non-tumor tissue in lung cancer. Overall study context: Stage I to III disease affected 9 to 10 men and 5 women aged roughly 31 to 85. Points from the study as a whole: TCR diversity was significantly greater in tumor than normal lung tissue. Top 100 clones took a larger repertoire share in normal lung.

V lost 8 bases and J lost 7; bases outside the gene matches: 6. The CDR3 sequence is 13 residues long. There are a few counts of this clonotype. Its antigen remains unknown. This may arise from a read error, as a much more abundant clone is one base away. Three rounds of nested PCR, following a modified ARM-PCR protocol, produced the TCRbeta library. One entry per CDR3 protein, called by TCRdb with MiXCR from the multiplex PCR reads. This table holds some 99,000 distinct CDR3 sequences, about 61% found once. No cell sorting was done before RNA was extracted from the tissue. Distant lung tissue was collected more than 3 cm away from the tumor edge.

Material for sequencing was distant non-tumor lung tissue. The sequence was obtained from a man aged 55 to 70 with non-small cell lung cancer. The V gene is TRBV12-3 or TRBV12-4, the J gene TRBJ2-1; 9 bases are shared with TRBD2. The CDR3 sequence: CASETSGRNEQFF. For the CDR3, the DNA is TGTGCCAGCGAGACTAGCGGTAGGAATGAGCAGTTCTTC.